Presented here are 28 T cell receptor beta chains from one specimen sequenced in a study of a mutant IDH1 vaccine in newly diagnosed glioma. The assay was immunoSEQ multiplex PCR, and TCRdb's table has in-frame clones only and misses some. The repertoire includes about 88,000 clones, around 80% of them detected once, and 5.3% sits in the top ten. Regarding time point: baseline, week 1 (first vaccination visit). Noted treatment: pre-vaccination baseline after standard-of-care therapy. The specimen was PBMCs, collected from a glioma patient treated with radiotherapy, temozolomide or both. The source is a middle-aged man with glioma. Some clones in this sample may be carry-over from other donors' samples.

The chain couples TRBV2 to TRBJ1-6, with D maybe TRBD1 (5 bases). CDR1 and CDR2 (germline): SNHLY, FYNNEI. The V end lost 3 bases, the J end lost 17 bases, and 14 bases lay between the germline ends. This CDR3 is built from 12 residues. The CDR3: CASSDRAEIIHF. The DNA for the CDR3 is TGTGCCAGCAGTGACAGGGCCGAGATCATCCACTTT.

This clone occurred a few times. This chain joins TRBV29-1 and TRBJ1-1; 8 positions match TRBD1. CDR3 length: 13 residues. V lost 6 bases and J lost 5; bases outside the gene matches: 8. Germline V gene lookup returns CDR1 SQVTM and CDR2 ANQGSEA. The CDR3 here is CSVVGQGETEAFF. DNA of the CDR3: TGCAGCGTCGTAGGACAGGGAGAGACTGAAGCTTTCTTT.

CDR3 coding DNA: TGTGCCAGCAGTCTACCGGGCCCAAAGGAGACCCAGTACTTC. It specifies CASSLPGPKETQYF. The rearrangement uses TRBV6-5 and TRBJ2-5; no clear D gene. The V end lost 5 bases, the J end lost 5 bases, and 15 bases lay between the germline ends. The CDR3 loop spans 14 amino acids. Germline CDR1 reads MNHEY; CDR2 reads SVGAGI.

The rearrangement uses TRBV30 and TRBJ1-1; D may be TRBD1 (5 bases). V lost 6 bases and J 3 bases, leaving 11 bases between the germline ends. CDR1 is GTSNPN, CDR2 SVGIG, per germline (reference sequence). This CDR3 contains 12 residues. In DNA form, the CDR3 reads TGTGCCTGTGCAGGGTGGGACACTGAAGCTTTCTTT. As protein: CACAGWDTEAFF.

V is TRBV5-4 and J is TRBJ2-2; 10 bases map to TRBD2. The CDR3 extends over 18 amino acids. Trimming at V came to 0 bases and at J to 2 bases, leaving 7 bases not matched to a gene. Per germline, CDR1 SGHNT and CDR2 YYREEE (reference sequence). Here the CDR3 reads CASSLDSSGGLNTGELFF. DNA of the CDR3: TGTGCCAGCAGCTTGGATTCTAGCGGGGGCCTAAACACCGGGGAGCTGTTTTTT. The full variable domain, its missing parts supplied by reference TRBV5-4 and TRBJ2-2, is ETGVTQSPTHLIKTRGQQVTLRCSSQSGHNTVSWYQQALGQGPQFIFQYYREEENGRGNFPPRFSGLQFPNYSSELNVNALELDDSALYLCASSLDSSGGLNTGELFFGEGSRLTVL.

This clone was observed a single time. V gene TRBV30 combines with J gene TRBJ1-2; a weak D match, TRBD1 (5 bases). Trimming shortened V by 4 bases and J by 5 bases, and 23 bases separated the two germline ends. Germline CDR1 is GTSNPN and CDR2 is SVGIG (reference sequence). The CDR3 is 16 amino acids. Here the CDR3 DNA reads TGTGCCTGGACCCGTCGGATCTCGGGGCTGCCGTATGGCTACACCTTC. It specifies CAWTRRISGLPYGYTF.

V is TRBV4-2 and J is TRBJ1-1; D unclear. V gave up 5 bases and J gave up 1 base, with 5 bases separating them. Germline CDR1 LGHNA, CDR2 YNFKEQ. The CDR3 contains 12 residues. The CDR3 loop is CASSKGNTEAFF. The CDR3 nucleotides read TGTGCCAGCAGCAAGGGGAACACTGAAGCTTTCTTT.

This chain uses TRBV4-2 with TRBJ2-5; 8 bases fit TRBD1. In germline, CDR1 is LGHNA, CDR2 YNFKEQ. The J segment lost 5 bases and the V segment lost 0 bases, leaving 8 bases of the junction unmatched. The CDR3 totals 16 residues. This CDR3 is CASSQDATGGIETQYF. In DNA form, the CDR3 reads TGTGCCAGCAGCCAAGATGCAACAGGGGGAATTGAGACCCAGTACTTC.

The chain recombines TRBV7-2 with TRBJ2-7; D possibly corresponds to TRBD2 (5 bases). The length of the CDR3 is 12 residues. Germline CDR1 and CDR2: SGHTA and FQGNSA. Trimming took off 3 bases at V and 6 bases at J, with 9 bases between the two ends. CDR3 loop: CASSFYGGEQYF. The CDR3, as DNA: TGTGCCAGCAGCTTCTACGGAGGCGAGCAGTACTTC.

V and J are TRBV5-4 and TRBJ2-1; TRBD2 is a possible D gene (6 bases). The CDR3 extends over 13 amino acids. Looked up from germline, CDR1 is SGHNT and CDR2 is YYREEE (reference sequence). The germline V and J ends were trimmed by 0 bases and 10 bases, with 11 bases remaining between them. The chain's CDR3 is CASSLEGRGEQFF. CDR3 in DNA: TGTGCCAGCAGCTTGGAGGGGCGGGGAGAGCAGTTCTTC.

This rearrangement joins TRBV2 to TRBJ2-7; D uncertain. Trimming stripped 3 bases from V and 6 bases from J, with 12 bases between. Germline V lookup: CDR1 SNHLY, CDR2 FYNNEI. The CDR3 spans 13 residues. The CDR3 nucleotides are TGTGCCAGCAGTGACGTGGGCCTGATCGAGCAGTACTTC. This gives the protein CASSDVGLIEQYF.

V and J are TRBV29-1 and TRBJ1-4; a possible D gene is TRBD1 (5 bases). The CDR3 runs to 14 residues. Germline CDR1 reads SQVTM; CDR2 reads ANQGSEA. Deletions cut 7 bases from V and 8 bases from J, with 20 bases between. This chain's CDR3 is CSAKPGGGGEKLFF. Here the CDR3 DNA reads TGCAGCGCCAAACCTGGGGGGGGAGGCGAAAAACTGTTTTTT.

This chain connects TRBV5-6 to TRBJ1-2, with D maybe TRBD1 (6 bases). Germline assignment: CDR1 SGHDT and CDR2 YYEEEE. Trimming stripped 2 bases from V and 2 bases from J, with 10 bases between. This CDR3 comprises 14 residues. The CDR3: CASSFRTENYGYTF. CDR3 DNA: TGTGCCAGCAGCTTTCGGACAGAAAACTATGGCTACACCTTC.

This clone was seen just once. V gene TRBV5-1 combines with J gene TRBJ2-3, with D possibly being TRBD2 (6 bases). The CDR3 totals 15 residues. V was clipped by 1 base and J by 3 bases, with 12 bases between them. Germline CDR1 is SGHRS and CDR2 is YFSETQ. The CDR3 sequence: CASSLSGEYTDTQYF. Here the CDR3 DNA reads TGCGCCAGCAGCTTGTCGGGGGAGTATACAGATACGCAGTATTTT.

The chain has TRBV20-1 and TRBJ1-1; D is unclear. V shed 2 bases and J shed 4 bases, with 5 bases lying between them. Germline assignment: CDR1 DFQATT and CDR2 SNEGSKA (reference sequence). This CDR3 spans 11 amino acids. CDR3 residues: CSARQATEAFF. The CDR3 DNA sequence: TGCAGTGCTAGACAGGCCACTGAAGCTTTCTTT.

The V gene is TRBV5-4, the J gene TRBJ2-1; 7 bases line up with TRBD1. V shed 1 base, J shed 8 bases, and the junction held 6 bases outside the gene matches. The germline gives CDR1 SGHNT, CDR2 YYREEE (reference sequence). This CDR3 region has 14 residues. CDR3 coding DNA: TGTGCCAGCAGCTTGCAGGGGGTCTCGGATGAGCAGTTCTTC. Its translation is CASSLQGVSDEQFF.

V gene TRBV5-1 combines with J gene TRBJ2-3; 7 positions agree with TRBD1. This CDR3 has 16 amino acids. The V segment lost 3 bases and the J segment 6 bases; nucleotides outside the gene matches: 13. From germline, CDR1 is SGHRS and CDR2 YFSETQ. CDR3 bases: TGCGCCAGCAGCTCGGAAACTACAGGGGTTTTGGATACGCAGTATTTT. This gives the protein CASSSETTGVLDTQYF. Using reference TRBV5-1 and TRBJ2-3 for the parts outside the CDR3, the full variable domain is KAGVTQTPRYLIKTRGQQVTLSCSPISGHRSVSWYQQTPGQGLQFLFEYFSETQRNKGNFPGRFSGRQFSNSRSEMNVSTLELGDSALYLCASSSETTGVLDTQYFGPGTRLTVL.

CDR3 coding DNA: TGTGCCAGCTCGCCCGGCCTTACTAACTATGGCTACACCTTC. This translates into CASSPGLTNYGYTF. The chain uses TRBV18 and TRBJ1-2, with unresolved D. Germline V gene sequence: CDR1 KGHSH, CDR2 LQKENI. The V and J ends lost 6 bases and 0 bases respectively, with 11 bases between them. The CDR3 extends over 14 amino acids.

The chain is built from TRBV19 and TRBJ2-2; the D gene is possibly TRBD1 (6 bases). CDR3 size: 14 residues. The V end was cut by 10 bases, the J end by 0 bases, with 12 bases between. Germline V gene sequence: CDR1 LNHDA, CDR2 SQIVND (reference sequence). The CDR3 loop reads CATTDSANTGELFF. The CDR3 DNA reads as TGTGCCACCACGGACAGCGCGAACACCGGGGAGCTGTTTTTT. Drawing the rest from reference TRBV19 and TRBJ2-2, the complete variable domain is DGGITQSPKYLFRKEGQNVTLSCEQNLNHDAMYWYRQDPGQGLRLIYYSQIVNDFQKGDIAEGYSVSREKKESFPLTVTSAQKNPTAFYLCATTDSANTGELFFGEGSRLTVL.

The rearrangement joins TRBV2 to TRBJ2-5; TRBD2 is a possible D gene (6 bases). The CDR3 extends over 9 amino acids. CDR1 and CDR2 (germline): SNHLY, FYNNEI. The DNA for the CDR3 is TGTCCACGGGGGGAGACCCAGTACTTC. Its translation: CPRGETQYF. Using reference TRBV2 and TRBJ2-5 for the parts outside the CDR3, the full variable domain is EPEVTQTPSHQVTQMGQEVILRCVPISNHLYFYWYRQILGQKVEFLVSFYNNEISEKSEIFDDQFSVERPDGSNFTLKIRSTKLEDSAMYFCPRGETQYFGPGTRLLVL.

The chain joins TRBV5-6 to TRBJ1-1, with 7 bases aligning to TRBD1. The CDR3 runs 15 residues. Germline CDR1 SGHDT, CDR2 YYEEEE. Losses at the gene ends were 7 bases for V and 1 base for J; bases not matched to a gene: 10. In DNA form, the CDR3 reads TGTGCCAGCTCTAATGAGGGGGCCTCGAACACTGAAGCTTTCTTT. Its protein product is CASSNEGASNTEAFF.

Within the sample, this clone is medium-sized. The rearrangement uses TRBV6-5 and TRBJ1-5; D is possibly TRBD1 (6 bases). The V end lost 7 bases, the J end lost 4 bases, and 14 bases lay between the germline ends. The V gene's germline CDR1 is MNHEY and CDR2 SVGAGI. The CDR3 is made up of 14 amino acids. In DNA form, the CDR3 reads TGTGCCAGCACTATAACCCAGGGGAATCAGCCCCAGCATTTT. Translation gives CASTITQGNQPQHF.

The rearrangement joins TRBV6-5 to TRBJ2-7; D could derive from TRBD1 or TRBD2 (5 bases each). V was cut by 8 bases and J by 0 bases, with 17 bases left in between. This CDR3 region has 15 residues. Germline V gives CDR1 MNHEY, CDR2 SVGAGI. The CDR3 here is CASRIYGTGSYEQYF. CDR3 nucleotide sequence: TGTGCCAGCCGGATATATGGGACGGGCTCCTACGAGCAGTACTTC.

V is TRBV5-6 and J is TRBJ1-3; no reliable D call. The CDR3 extends over 18 amino acids. Germline CDR1 and CDR2: SGHDT and YYEEEE. V shed 4 bases and J shed 0 bases, with 20 bases lying between them. The chain's CDR3 is CASSPRGVGPISGNTIYF. The DNA of the CDR3 is TGTGCCAGCAGCCCGCGTGGGGTTGGGCCCATCTCTGGAAACACCATATATTTT.

The gene calls are TRBV23-1 and TRBJ2-7; TRBD2 might be the D (5 bases). TRBV23-1 is an ORF for which the function is uncertain. This CDR3 comprises 15 residues. V shed 9 bases and J shed 3 bases, with 21 bases lying between them. As DNA, the CDR3 is TGCGCCAGGGAGACCGGGGAGTTAGATAGCTACGAGCAGTACTTC. Encoded protein: CARETGELDSYEQYF.

This clone was recorded only once. The gene calls are TRBV5-8 and TRBJ1-6, with D unresolved. The V and J ends lost 4 bases and 0 bases respectively, with 11 bases between them. CDR1 is SGHTS and CDR2 is YDEGEE in the germline V gene. CDR3 size: 16 residues. CDR3 amino acids: CASSEGGASYNSPLHF. The CDR3 coding sequence is TGTGCCAGCAGCGAGGGTGGAGCCTCCTATAATTCACCCCTCCACTTT. Full variable domain (rest looked up from reference TRBV5-8 and TRBJ1-6): EAGVTQSPTHLIKTRGQQATLRCSPISGHTSVYWYQQALGLGLQFLLWYDEGEERNRGNFPPRFSGRQFPNYSSELNVNALELEDSALYLCASSEGGASYNSPLHFGNGTRLTVT.

In this sample, this clone turned up once. The genes are TRBV27 and TRBJ1-1; 11 nucleotides match TRBD1. J was trimmed by 5 bases and V by 6 bases; bases with no gene match: 8. The CDR3 contains 15 residues. CDR1 and CDR2 from the germline V gene are MNHEY and SMNVEV (reference sequence). In DNA, the CDR3 is TGTGCCAGCAGCTGGGACAGGGGGGTGGGGACTGAAGCTTTCTTT. Translation gives CASSWDRGVGTEAFF.

This rearrangement joins TRBV2 to TRBJ2-5, with TRBD2 as a possible D gene (5 bases). Germline CDR1 reads SNHLY; CDR2 reads FYNNEI. This CDR3 has 14 residues. V lost 4 bases to trimming and J lost 1 base, with 10 bases between them. CDR3 residues: CASSARGIQETQYF. CDR3 DNA sequence: TGTGCCAGCAGTGCACGGGGAATCCAAGAGACCCAGTACTTC.